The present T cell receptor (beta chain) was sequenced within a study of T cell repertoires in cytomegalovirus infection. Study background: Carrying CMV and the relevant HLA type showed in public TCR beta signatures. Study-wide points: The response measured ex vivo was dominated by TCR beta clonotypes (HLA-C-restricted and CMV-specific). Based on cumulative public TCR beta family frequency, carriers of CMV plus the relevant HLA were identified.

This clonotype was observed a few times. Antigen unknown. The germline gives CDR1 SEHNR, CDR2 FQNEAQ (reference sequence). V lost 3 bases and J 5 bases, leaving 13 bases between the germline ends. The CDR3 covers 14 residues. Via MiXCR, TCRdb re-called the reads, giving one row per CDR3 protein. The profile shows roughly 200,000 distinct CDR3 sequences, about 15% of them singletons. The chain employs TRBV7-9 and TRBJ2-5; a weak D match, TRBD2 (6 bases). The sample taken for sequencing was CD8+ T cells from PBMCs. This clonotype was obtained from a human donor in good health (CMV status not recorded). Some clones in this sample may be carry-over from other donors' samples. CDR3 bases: TGTGCCAGCAGCTTTACCGAAGGAGGGGAGACCCAGTACTTC. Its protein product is CASSFTEGGETQYF.